The 14 T cell receptor beta chains presented below share a single source sample, sequenced in a study of blood T cell repertoires in COVID-19. Here immunoSEQ multiplex PCR was the method, and the copy in TCRdb shows in-frame clones only, minus some. The table shows around 450,000 clones, with 75% to 90% occurring only once. What was sequenced was peripheral blood. These receptors were obtained from a woman aged 25-40 years with acute or convalescent COVID-19.

The chain carries TRBV6-2 or TRBV6-3 and TRBJ2-7, with 14 positions matching TRBD2. Germline CDR1 MNHEY, CDR2 SVGEGT. Germline trimming cut 2 bases from V and 3 bases from J; bases unmatched to any gene: 6. There are 17 residues in the CDR3. The CDR3 sequence is CASSYGTSGGAGYEQYF. The CDR3 DNA is TGTGCCAGCAGTTACGGGACTAGCGGGGGAGCTGGCTACGAGCAGTACTTC.

The rearrangement uses TRBV5-5 and TRBJ2-5; D might be TRBD1 (7 bases). The CDR3 loop spans 17 amino acids. V was trimmed by 0 bases and J by 4 bases, leaving 19 bases between them. Germline-derived CDR1 and CDR2 are SGHKS and YYEKEE (reference sequence). The CDR3: CASSLGINRGGSETQYF. The CDR3 nucleotides are TGTGCCAGCAGCTTGGGCATTAACAGGGGAGGATCAGAGACCCAGTACTTC.

Worth noting for this clone: The same CDR3 also results from other DNA sequences found in this sample. This sequence joins TRBV7-2 and TRBJ2-7; a weak D match, TRBD1 (6 bases). This CDR3 region has 16 residues. Germline V CDR1 and CDR2: SGHTA, FQGNSA. Trimming shortened V by 2 bases and J by 0 bases, and 14 bases separated the two germline ends. The CDR3 nucleotides read TGTGCCAGCAGCTTATTTGGGGGCAGGGACTCCTACGAGCAGTACTTC. As protein: CASSLFGGRDSYEQYF.

The chain is built from TRBV6-2 or TRBV6-3 and TRBJ1-1; tentatively, D is TRBD1 (5 bases). Trimming pared 2 bases from V and 3 bases from J, leaving 13 bases between. CDR1 and CDR2 (germline): MNHEY, SVGEGT. The CDR3 contains 15 residues. The DNA for the CDR3 is TGTGCCAGCAGTTACGCCCAGGGAGGTCACACTGAAGCTTTCTTT. Protein: CASSYAQGGHTEAFF.

The chain recombines TRBV9 with TRBJ2-1, with 8 bases fitting TRBD2. Germline CDR1 is SGDLS and CDR2 is YYNGEE. CDR3 length equals 14 residues. After removal of 3 bases from V and 7 bases from J, the junction contained 6 bases not matched to a gene. CDR3 coding DNA: TGTGCCAGCAGCGCGCAACTAGCGGCTAATGAGCAGTTCTTC. Translated: CASSAQLAANEQFF.

The genes are TRBV19 and TRBJ2-3; maybe TRBD2 (6 bases). Trimming took 10 bases from V and 2 from J, leaving 16 bases between them. The CDR3 has 14 residues. CDR1 is LNHDA and CDR2 is SQIVND in the germline V gene (reference sequence). The CDR3 nucleotides are TGTGCCACCATGGGACTCCAGAACACAGATACGCAGTATTTT. Amino acid sequence: CATMGLQNTDTQYF.

The chain joins TRBV4-1 to TRBJ2-7; TRBD1 might be the D (5 bases). CDR1 is MGHRA, CDR2 YSYEKL, per germline. V lost 1 base to trimming and J lost 3 bases, with 13 bases between them. The CDR3 runs to 15 residues. In DNA, the CDR3 is TGCGCCAGCAGCCAAGCGGGCCAGGGTCTCTACGAGCAGTACTTC. It yields the protein CASSQAGQGLYEQYF.

V gene TRBV4-1 combines with J gene TRBJ2-5, with 8 positions matching TRBD2. The germline CDR1 and CDR2 sequences are MGHRA and YSYEKL. Unmatched junction bases numbered 18, after V lost 3 bases and J lost 6 bases. The length of the CDR3 is 18 residues. CDR3 nucleotide sequence: TGCGCCAGCAGCCACCCGAGAAAACTAGCGGAGGACCAGAAGACCCAGTACTTC. Its protein is CASSHPRKLAEDQKTQYF.

CDR3 sequence reads: CASSSGGAIVEQYF. The CDR3 DNA reads TGTGCCAGTAGTAGCGGGGGAGCGATAGTTGAGCAGTACTTC. V and J are TRBV19 and TRBJ2-7; 7 bases are a match to TRBD2. Germline V gene sequence: CDR1 LNHDA, CDR2 SQIVND (reference sequence). This CDR3 has 14 amino acids. Trimming cost V 4 bases and J 7 bases; bases outside gene matches: 10. The full variable domain, its missing parts supplied by reference TRBV19 and TRBJ2-7, is DGGITQSPKYLFRKEGQNVTLSCEQNLNHDAMYWYRQDPGQGLRLIYYSQIVNDFQKGDIAEGYSVSREKKESFPLTVTSAQKNPTAFYLCASSSGGAIVEQYFGPGTRLTVT.

This chain's CDR3 is CASGSRDRGYEQYF. CDR3 nucleotide sequence: TGTGCCAGCGGGAGCCGGGACAGGGGTTACGAGCAGTACTTC. V is TRBV6-6 and J is TRBJ2-7, with TRBD1 matching 10 bases. V dropped 8 bases and J dropped 4; count of bases not matched to a gene: 8. CDR3 length: 14 residues. Per the germline V gene, CDR1 is MNHNY and CDR2 is SVGAGI (reference sequence).

The chain has TRBV9 and TRBJ2-3; tentative D call: TRBD1 (5 bases). The CDR3 consists of 13 residues. CDR1 is SGDLS, CDR2 YYNGEE, per germline. Trimming took off 0 bases at V and 4 bases at J, with 6 bases between the two ends. The CDR3, as DNA: TGTGCCAGCAGCGTAGGACAGCCAGATACGCAGTATTTT. Translated, it gives CASSVGQPDTQYF.

Only a few counts were recorded for this clone. This rearrangement joins TRBV12-5 to TRBJ2-1; TRBD1 matches 7 bases. The CDR3 runs to 16 residues. J was trimmed by 4 bases and V by 1 base; bases with no gene match: 7. Germline V gene lookup returns CDR1 LGHNT and CDR2 FRNRAP. Here the CDR3 reads CASGLGQGTPYNEQFF. The CDR3 DNA reads TGTGCTAGTGGTTTGGGACAGGGAACACCTTACAATGAGCAGTTCTTC.

This chain connects TRBV6-6 to TRBJ1-2, with TRBD1 matching over 9 bases. The CDR3 length is 14 residues. Germline CDR1 reads MNHNY; CDR2 reads SVGAGI (reference sequence). V gave up 1 base and J gave up 7 bases; unmatched junction bases: 4. The CDR3 is CASSYLDRGTGYTF. The CDR3 nucleotides read TGTGCCAGCAGTTACTTGGACAGGGGAACTGGCTACACCTTC.

This rearrangement joins TRBV2 to TRBJ2-6; 8 positions agree with TRBD1. With V trimmed by 6 bases and J by 4 bases, 5 bases remained unmatched. This CDR3 region has 15 residues. Germline values: CDR1 SNHLY, CDR2 FYNNEI. CDR3 loop: CASSRQGPGANVLTF. Written as DNA, the CDR3 is TGTGCCAGCAGCAGACAGGGGCCAGGGGCCAACGTCCTGACTTTC.